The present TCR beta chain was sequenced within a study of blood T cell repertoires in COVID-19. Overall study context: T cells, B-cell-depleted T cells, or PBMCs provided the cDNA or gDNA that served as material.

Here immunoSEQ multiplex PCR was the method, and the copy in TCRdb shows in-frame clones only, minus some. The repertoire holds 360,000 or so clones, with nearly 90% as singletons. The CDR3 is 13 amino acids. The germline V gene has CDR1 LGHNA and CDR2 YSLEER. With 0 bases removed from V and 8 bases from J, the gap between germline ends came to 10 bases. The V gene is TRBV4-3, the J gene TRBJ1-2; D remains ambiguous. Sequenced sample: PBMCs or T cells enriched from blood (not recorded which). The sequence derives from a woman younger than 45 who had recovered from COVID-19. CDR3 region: CASSQEWSQGYTF. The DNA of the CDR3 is TGCGCCAGCAGCCAAGAATGGAGCCAGGGCTACACCTTC.